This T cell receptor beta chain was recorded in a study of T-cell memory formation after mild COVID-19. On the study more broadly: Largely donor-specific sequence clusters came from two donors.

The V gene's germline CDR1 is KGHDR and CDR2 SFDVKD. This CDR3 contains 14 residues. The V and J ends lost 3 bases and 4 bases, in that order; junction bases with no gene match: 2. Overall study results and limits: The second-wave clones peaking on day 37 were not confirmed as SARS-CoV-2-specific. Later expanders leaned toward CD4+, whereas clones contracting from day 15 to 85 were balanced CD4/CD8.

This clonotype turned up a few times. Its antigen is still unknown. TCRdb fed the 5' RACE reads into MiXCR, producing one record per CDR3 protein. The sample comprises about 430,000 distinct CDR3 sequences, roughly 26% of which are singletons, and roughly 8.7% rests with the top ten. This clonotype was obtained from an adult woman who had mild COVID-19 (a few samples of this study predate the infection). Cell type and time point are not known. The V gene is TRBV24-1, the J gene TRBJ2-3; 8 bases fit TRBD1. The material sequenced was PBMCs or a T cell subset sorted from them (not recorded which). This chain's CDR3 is CATSDRTGSDTQYF. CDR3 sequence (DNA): TGTGCCACCAGTGATCGGACAGGGTCAGATACGCAGTATTTT.